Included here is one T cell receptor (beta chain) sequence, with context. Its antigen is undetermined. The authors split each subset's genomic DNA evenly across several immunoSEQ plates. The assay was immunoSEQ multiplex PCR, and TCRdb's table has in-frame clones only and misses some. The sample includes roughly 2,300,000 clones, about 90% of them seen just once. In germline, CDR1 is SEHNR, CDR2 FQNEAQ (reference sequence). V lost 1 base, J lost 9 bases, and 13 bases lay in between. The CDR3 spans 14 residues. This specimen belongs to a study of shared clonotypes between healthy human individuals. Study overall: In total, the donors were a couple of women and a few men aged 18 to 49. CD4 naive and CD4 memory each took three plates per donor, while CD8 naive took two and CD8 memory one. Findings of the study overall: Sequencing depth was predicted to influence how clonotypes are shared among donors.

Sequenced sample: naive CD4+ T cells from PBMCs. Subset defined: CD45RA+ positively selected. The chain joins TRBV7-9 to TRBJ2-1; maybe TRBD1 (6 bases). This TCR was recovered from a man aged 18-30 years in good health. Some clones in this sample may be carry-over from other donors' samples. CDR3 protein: CASSLDYRVSEQFF. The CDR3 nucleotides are TGTGCCAGCAGCTTAGACTACAGGGTTTCTGAGCAGTTCTTC.